Presented here are 3 T cell receptor beta chains from one specimen sequenced in a study of human T cells and chemical hapten exposure. In TCRdb, the RACE reads were re-called with MiXCR into one record per CDR3 protein. The sample yields approximately 97,000 distinct CDR3 sequences, around 9% seen once. Time point reported: healthy volunteer bleed at 2 weeks. Researchers extracted total RNA from unfractionated whole blood. Sequenced material: whole blood. The receptors here all came from a female donor in good health. Some clones in this sample may be carry-over from other donors' samples.

The chain is built from TRBV7-7 and TRBJ2-2; D not resolved. Trimming cost V 2 bases and J 3 bases, with 4 bases left between them. The CDR3 spans 13 residues. Germline V gives CDR1 SSHAT, CDR2 FNYEAQ (reference sequence). CDR3 bases: TGTGCCAGCAGCTTAAGTTACACCGGGGAGCTGTTTTTT. It codes for CASSLSYTGELFF.

In its sample, this clonotype was seen many times. The chain uses TRBV28 and TRBJ2-7, with D possibly being TRBD2 (5 bases). This CDR3 region has 16 residues. V was pared by 6 bases and J by 3 bases, with 21 bases between. Germline loops: CDR1 MDHEN, CDR2 SYDVKM. The CDR3 nucleotides are TGTGCCAGCAGCCTCACCCCGGGGTACCCTAGCTACGAGCAGTACTTC. This sequence encodes CASSLTPGYPSYEQYF.

This clonotype showed up many times. The genes are TRBV28 and TRBJ2-5; TRBD2 is a possible D gene (6 bases). The germline CDR1 and CDR2 sequences are MDHEN and SYDVKM. Between the trimmed V and J ends, which lost 2 bases and 0 bases, there was a span of 10 bases. This CDR3 region has 15 residues. In DNA, the CDR3 is TGTGCCAGCAGTTTAGGAGGGGCAGACCAAGAGACCCAGTACTTC. It is translated as CASSLGGADQETQYF.